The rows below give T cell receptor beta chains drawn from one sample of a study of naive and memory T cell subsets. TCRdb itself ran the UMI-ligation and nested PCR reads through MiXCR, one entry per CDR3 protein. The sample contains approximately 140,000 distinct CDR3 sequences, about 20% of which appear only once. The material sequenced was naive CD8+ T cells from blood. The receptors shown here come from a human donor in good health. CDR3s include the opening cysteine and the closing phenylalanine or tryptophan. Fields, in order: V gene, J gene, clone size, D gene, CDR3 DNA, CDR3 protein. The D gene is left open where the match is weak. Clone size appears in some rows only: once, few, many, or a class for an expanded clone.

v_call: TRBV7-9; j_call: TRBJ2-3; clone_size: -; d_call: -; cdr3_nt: TGTGCCAGCAGCCCCGGGACGGAGCACACAGATACGCAGTATTTT; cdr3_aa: CASSPGTEHTDTQYF
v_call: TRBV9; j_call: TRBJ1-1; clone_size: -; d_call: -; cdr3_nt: TGTGCCAGCAGCGCCCAGGGTGGCACTGAAGCTTTCTTT; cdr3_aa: CASSAQGGTEAFF
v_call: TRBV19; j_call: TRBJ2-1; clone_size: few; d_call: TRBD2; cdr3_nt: TGTGCCAGTAGTATTGAAGGCGGGAGTTACAATGAGCAGTTCTTC; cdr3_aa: CASSIEGGSYNEQFF
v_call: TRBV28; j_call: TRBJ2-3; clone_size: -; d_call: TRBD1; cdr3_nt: TGTGCCAGCAGTACCCTAAGGCTACAGGGGGCTACAGATACGCAGTATTTT; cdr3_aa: CASSTLRLQGATDTQYF
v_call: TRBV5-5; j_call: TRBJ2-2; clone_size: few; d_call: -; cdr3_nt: TGTGCCAGCTACGCGGTCGGGGAGCTGTTTTTT; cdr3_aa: CASYAVGELFF
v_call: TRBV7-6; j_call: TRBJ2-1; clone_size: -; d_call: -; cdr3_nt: TGTGCCAGCAGCCTTCAGTTGGACGAGCAGTTCTTC; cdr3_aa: CASSLQLDEQFF
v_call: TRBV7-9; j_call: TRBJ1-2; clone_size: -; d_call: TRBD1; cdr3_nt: TGTGCCAGCAGCCAATGGACAGGGGACTCGGTCGGCTATGGCTACACCTTC; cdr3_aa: CASSQWTGDSVGYGYTF
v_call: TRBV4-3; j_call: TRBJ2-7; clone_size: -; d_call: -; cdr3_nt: TGCGCCAGCAGCCAAAGTGTGGGAGTCGACTACGAGCAGTACTTC; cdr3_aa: CASSQSVGVDYEQYF
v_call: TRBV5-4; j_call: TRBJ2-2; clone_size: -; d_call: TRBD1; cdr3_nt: TGTGCCAGCAGCTCTGGGACAGAGAACACCGGGGAGCTGTTTTTT; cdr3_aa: CASSSGTENTGELFF
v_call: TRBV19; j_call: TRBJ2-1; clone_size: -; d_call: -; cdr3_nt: TGTGCCAGTAGTATGATTAGCGGACGCCTCGGGGATGAGCAGTTCTTC; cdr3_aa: CASSMISGRLGDEQFF
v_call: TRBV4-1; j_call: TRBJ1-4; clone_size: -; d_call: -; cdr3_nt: TGCGCCAGCAGCCAAAATATACAGCCTTCACTGTTTTTT; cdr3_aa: CASSQNIQPSLFF
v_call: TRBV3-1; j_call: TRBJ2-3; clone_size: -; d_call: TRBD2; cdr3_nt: TGTGCCAGCAGCCCGACGGGGGGGGACGCAGATACGCAGTATTTT; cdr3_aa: CASSPTGGDADTQYF
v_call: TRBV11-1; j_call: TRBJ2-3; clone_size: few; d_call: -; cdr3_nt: TGTGCCAGCAGCTTATGGGAGACCACAGATACGCAGTATTTT; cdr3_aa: CASSLWETTDTQYF
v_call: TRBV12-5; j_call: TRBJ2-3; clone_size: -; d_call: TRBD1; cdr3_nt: TGTGCTAGTGGTTTGACACTTACCGGGACAGGGGCCACAGATACGCAGTATTTT; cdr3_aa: CASGLTLTGTGATDTQYF
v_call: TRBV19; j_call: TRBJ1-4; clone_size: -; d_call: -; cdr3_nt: TGTGCCAGTAGTATGTTGCCAACTAATGAAAAACTGTTTTTT; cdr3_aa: CASSMLPTNEKLFF
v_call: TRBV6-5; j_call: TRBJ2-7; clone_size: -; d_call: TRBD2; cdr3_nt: TGTGCCAGCAGTTACACCCTAATTGGGGCGGGAGACGACGAGCAGTACTTC; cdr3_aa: CASSYTLIGAGDDEQYF
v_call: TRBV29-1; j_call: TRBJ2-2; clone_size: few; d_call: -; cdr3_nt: TGCAGCGTTGAAGGGGACTTTGGGGCCGGGGAGCTGTTTTTT; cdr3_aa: CSVEGDFGAGELFF